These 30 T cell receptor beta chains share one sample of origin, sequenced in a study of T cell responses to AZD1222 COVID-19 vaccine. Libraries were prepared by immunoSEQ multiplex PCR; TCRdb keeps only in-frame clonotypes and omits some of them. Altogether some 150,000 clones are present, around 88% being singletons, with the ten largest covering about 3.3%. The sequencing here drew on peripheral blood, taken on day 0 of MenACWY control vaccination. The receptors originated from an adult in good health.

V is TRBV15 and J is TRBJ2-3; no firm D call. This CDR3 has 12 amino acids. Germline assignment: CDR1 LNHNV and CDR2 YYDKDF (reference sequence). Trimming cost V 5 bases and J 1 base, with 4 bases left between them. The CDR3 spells CATSGRTDTQYF. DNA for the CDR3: TGTGCCACCAGCGGCCGCACAGATACGCAGTATTTT. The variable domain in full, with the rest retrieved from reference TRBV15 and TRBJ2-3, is DAMVIQNPRYQVTQFGKPVTLSCSQTLNHNVMYWYQQKSSQAPKLLFHYYDKDFNNEADTPDNFQSRRPNTSFCFLDIRSPGLGDTAMYLCATSGRTDTQYFGPGTRLTVL.

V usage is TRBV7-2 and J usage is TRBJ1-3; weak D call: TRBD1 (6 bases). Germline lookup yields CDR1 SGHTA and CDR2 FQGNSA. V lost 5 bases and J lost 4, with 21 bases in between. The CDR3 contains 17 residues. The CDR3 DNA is TGTGCCAGCAGCCGCAGCGGCCAGGGGATCTCCGGAAACACCATATATTTT. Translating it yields CASSRSGQGISGNTIYF.

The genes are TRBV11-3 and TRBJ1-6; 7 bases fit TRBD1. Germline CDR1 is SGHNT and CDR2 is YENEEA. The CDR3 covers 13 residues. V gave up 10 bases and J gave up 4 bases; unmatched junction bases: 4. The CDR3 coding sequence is TGTGCCACCCGGGGACAGTATAATTCACCCCTCCACTTT. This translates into CATRGQYNSPLHF.

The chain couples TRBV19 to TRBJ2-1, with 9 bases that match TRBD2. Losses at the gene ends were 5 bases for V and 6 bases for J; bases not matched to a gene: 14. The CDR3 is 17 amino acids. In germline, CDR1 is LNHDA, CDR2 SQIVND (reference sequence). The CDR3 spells CASSGRLAAIPGNEQFF. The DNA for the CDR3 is TGTGCCAGTAGTGGTCGACTAGCGGCTATTCCCGGCAATGAGCAGTTCTTC.

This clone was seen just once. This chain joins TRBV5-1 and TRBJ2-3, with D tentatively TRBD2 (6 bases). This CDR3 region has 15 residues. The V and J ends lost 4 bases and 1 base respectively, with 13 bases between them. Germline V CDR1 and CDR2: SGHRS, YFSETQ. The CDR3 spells CASSPQRVGTDTQYF. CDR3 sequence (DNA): TGCGCCAGCAGCCCCCAGCGGGTTGGCACAGATACGCAGTATTTT.

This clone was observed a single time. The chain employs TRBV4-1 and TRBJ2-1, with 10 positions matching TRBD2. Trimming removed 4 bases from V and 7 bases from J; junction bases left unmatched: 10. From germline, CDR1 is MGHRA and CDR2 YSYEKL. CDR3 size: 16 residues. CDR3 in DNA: TGCGCCAGCAGCCGACAAACTAGCGGGAAAAGTAATGAGCAGTTCTTC. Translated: CASSRQTSGKSNEQFF.

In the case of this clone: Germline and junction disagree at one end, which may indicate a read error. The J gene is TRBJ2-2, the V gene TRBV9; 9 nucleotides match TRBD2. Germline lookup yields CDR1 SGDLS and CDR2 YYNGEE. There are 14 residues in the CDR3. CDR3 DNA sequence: TGTGCCAGCAGCGTAGTATTTGCGGGAGGGGCGCTGTTTTTT. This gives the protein CASSVVFAGGALFF. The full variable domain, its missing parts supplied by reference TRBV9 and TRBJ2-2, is DSGVTQTPKHLITATGQRVTLRCSPRSGDLSVYWYQQSLDQGLQFLIQYYNGEERAKGNILERFSAQQFPDLHSELNLSSLELGDSALYFCASSVVFAGGALFFGEGSRLTVL.

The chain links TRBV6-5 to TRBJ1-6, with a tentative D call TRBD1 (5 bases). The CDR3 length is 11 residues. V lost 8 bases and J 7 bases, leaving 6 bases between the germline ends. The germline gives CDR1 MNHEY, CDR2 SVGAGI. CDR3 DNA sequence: TGTGCCAGCGCAGGGAATTCACCCCTCCACTTT. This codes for CASAGNSPLHF.

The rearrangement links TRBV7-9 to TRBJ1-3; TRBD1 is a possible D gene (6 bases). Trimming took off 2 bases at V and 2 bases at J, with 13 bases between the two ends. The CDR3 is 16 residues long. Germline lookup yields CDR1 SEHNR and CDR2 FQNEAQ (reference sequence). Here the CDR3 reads CASSLMRRGPGNTIYF. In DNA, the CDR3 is TGTGCCAGCAGCTTAATGCGCAGGGGTCCTGGAAACACCATATATTTT.

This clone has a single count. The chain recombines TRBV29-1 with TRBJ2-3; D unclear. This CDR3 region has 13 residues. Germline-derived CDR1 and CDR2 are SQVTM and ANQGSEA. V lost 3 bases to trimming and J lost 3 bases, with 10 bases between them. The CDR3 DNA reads TGCAGCGTTGAGCTCAGCCAGACAGATACGCAGTATTTT. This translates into CSVELSQTDTQYF.

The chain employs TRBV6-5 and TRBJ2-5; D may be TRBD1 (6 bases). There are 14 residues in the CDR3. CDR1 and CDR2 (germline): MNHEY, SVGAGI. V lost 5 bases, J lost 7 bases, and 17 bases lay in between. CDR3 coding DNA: TGTGCCAGCAGTAACCGGGACACACCGTCGACCCAGTACTTC. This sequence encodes CASSNRDTPSTQYF.

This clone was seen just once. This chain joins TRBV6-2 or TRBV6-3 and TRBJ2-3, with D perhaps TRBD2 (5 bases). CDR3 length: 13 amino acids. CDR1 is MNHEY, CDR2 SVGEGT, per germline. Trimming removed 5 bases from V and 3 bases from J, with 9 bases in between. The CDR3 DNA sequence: TGTGCCAGCAGTAACCGGGAAACAGATACGCAGTATTTT. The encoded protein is CASSNRETDTQYF.

The CDR3 coding sequence is TGTGCCATCAGTAGTAATAGCAATCAGCCCCAGCATTTT. Translation: CAISSNSNQPQHF. V gene TRBV10-3 combines with J gene TRBJ1-5; D gene unclear. CDR1 is ENHRY, CDR2 SYGVKD, per germline. Trimming removed 5 bases from V and 0 bases from J, with 5 bases in between. The CDR3 is 13 residues long.

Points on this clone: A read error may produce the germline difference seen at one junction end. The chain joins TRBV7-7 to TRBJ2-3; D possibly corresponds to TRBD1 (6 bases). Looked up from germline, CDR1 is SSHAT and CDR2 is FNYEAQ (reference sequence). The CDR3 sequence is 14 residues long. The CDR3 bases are TGTGCTAGCAGCTTAGCAGGGGTTGAAGATACGCAGTATTTT. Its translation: CASSLAGVEDTQYF.

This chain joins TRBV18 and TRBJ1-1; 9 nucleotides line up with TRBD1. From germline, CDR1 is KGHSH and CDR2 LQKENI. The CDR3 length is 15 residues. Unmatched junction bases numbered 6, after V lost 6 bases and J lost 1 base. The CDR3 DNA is TGTGCCAGCTCCCTTGGGGGACAGGGGAACACTGAAGCTTTCTTT. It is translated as CASSLGGQGNTEAFF.

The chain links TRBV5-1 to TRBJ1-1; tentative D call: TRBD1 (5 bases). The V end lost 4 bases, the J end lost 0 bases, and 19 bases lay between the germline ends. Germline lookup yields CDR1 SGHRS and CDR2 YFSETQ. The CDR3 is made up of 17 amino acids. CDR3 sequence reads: CASSHRSGNNMNTEAFF. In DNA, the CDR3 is TGCGCCAGCAGCCACCGGTCAGGGAATAACATGAACACTGAAGCTTTCTTT.

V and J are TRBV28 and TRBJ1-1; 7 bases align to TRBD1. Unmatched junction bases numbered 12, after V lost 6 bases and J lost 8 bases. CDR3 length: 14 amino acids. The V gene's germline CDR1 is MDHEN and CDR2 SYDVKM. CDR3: CASSRTDRVAEAFF. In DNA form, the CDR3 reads TGTGCCAGCAGCCGCACTGACAGGGTGGCCGAAGCTTTCTTT.

The CDR3 DNA sequence: TGCAGCGCCCTATCGGCGGGCAACTATGGCTACACCTTC. This encodes CSALSAGNYGYTF. The chain recombines TRBV29-1 with TRBJ1-2; no clear D gene. Germline CDR1 and CDR2: SQVTM and ANQGSEA. The germline V and J ends were trimmed by 7 bases and 2 bases, with 14 bases remaining between them. This CDR3 has 13 residues.

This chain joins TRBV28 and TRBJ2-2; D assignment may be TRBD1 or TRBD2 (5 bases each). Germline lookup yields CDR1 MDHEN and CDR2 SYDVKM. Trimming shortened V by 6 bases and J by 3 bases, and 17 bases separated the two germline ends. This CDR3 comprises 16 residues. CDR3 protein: CASRDEGQGDTGELFF. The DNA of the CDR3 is TGTGCCAGCAGAGACGAAGGGCAGGGAGACACCGGGGAGCTGTTTTTT.

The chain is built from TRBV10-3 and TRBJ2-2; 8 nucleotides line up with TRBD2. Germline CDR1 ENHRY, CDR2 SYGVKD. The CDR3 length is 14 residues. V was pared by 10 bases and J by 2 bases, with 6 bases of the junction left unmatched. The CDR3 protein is CATGGSPNTGELFF. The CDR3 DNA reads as TGTGCCACGGGGGGGAGCCCTAACACCGGGGAGCTGTTTTTT.

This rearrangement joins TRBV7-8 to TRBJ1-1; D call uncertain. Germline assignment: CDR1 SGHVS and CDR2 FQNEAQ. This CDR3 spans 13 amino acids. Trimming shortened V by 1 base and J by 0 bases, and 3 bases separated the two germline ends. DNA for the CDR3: TGTGCCAGCAGCTTAGAAGTGAACACTGAAGCTTTCTTT. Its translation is CASSLEVNTEAFF.

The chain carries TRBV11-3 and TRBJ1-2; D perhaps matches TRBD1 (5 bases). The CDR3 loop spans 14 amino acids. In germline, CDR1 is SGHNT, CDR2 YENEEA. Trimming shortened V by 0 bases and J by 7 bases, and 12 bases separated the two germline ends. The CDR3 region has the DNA TGTGCCAGCAGCTTAGAAGGGACTTCCACTGGCTACACCTTC. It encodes CASSLEGTSTGYTF. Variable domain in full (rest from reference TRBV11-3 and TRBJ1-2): EAGVVQSPRYKIIEKKQPVAFWCNPISGHNTLYWYLQNLGQGPELLIRYENEEAVDDSQLPKDRFSAERLKGVDSTLKIQPAELGDSAVYLCASSLEGTSTGYTFGSGTRLTVV.

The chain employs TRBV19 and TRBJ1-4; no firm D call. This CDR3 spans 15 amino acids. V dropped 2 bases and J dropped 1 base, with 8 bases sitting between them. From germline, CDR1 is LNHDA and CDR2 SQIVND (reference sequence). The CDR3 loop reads CASSINDVTNEKLFF. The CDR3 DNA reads TGTGCCAGTAGTATAAATGACGTAACTAATGAAAAACTGTTTTTT.

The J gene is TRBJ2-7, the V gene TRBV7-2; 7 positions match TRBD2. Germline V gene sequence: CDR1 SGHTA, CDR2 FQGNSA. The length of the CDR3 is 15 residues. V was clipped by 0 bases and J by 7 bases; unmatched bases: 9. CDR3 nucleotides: TGTGCCAGCAGCTTAGCTTCCGGGGGGAGTCGAGAGCAGTACTTC. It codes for CASSLASGGSREQYF.

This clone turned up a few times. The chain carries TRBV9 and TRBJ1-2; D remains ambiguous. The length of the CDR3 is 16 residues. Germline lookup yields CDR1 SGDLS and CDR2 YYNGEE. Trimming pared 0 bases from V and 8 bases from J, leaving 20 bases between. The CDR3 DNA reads TGTGCCAGCAGCGTAGGGGATCGATCTGGGCTTAGCGGCTACACCTTC. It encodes CASSVGDRSGLSGYTF.

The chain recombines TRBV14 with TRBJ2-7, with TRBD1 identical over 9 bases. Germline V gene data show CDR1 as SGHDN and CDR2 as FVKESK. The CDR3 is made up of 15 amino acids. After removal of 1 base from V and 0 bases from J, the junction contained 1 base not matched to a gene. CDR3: CASSQGTGDSYEQYF. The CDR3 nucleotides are TGTGCCAGCAGCCAAGGGACAGGGGACTCCTACGAGCAGTACTTC.

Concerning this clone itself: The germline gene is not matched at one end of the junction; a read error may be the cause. The CDR3 DNA reads as TGTGCTAGCAGCTTAGGAGGGGTGGAAGAGACCCAGTACTTC. Translated, it gives CASSLGGVEETQYF. The chain has TRBV7-7 and TRBJ2-5, with a tentative D call TRBD2 (6 bases). This CDR3 region has 14 residues. Germline V CDR1 and CDR2: SSHAT, FNYEAQ (reference sequence).

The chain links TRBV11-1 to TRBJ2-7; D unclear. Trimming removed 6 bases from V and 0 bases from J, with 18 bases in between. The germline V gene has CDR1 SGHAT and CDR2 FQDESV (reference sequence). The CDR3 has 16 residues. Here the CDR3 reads CASSLGWADSSYEQYF. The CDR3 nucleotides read TGTGCCAGCAGTCTGGGGTGGGCCGATAGCTCCTACGAGCAGTACTTC.

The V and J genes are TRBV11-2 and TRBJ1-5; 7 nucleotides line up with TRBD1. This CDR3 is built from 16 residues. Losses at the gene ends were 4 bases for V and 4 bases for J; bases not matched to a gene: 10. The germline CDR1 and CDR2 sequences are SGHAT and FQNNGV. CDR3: CASSSRGTDSNQPQHF. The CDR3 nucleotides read TGTGCCAGCAGCTCCCGAGGGACAGATTCAAATCAGCCCCAGCATTTT.

The CDR3 nucleotides read TGCGCCAGCAGCTTTCAGGGGGCGATGGAGCAGTTCTTC. This translates into CASSFQGAMEQFF. J is TRBJ2-1 and V is TRBV5-1; the match to TRBD1 covers 8 bases. CDR3 length: 13 residues. The V gene's germline CDR1 is SGHRS and CDR2 YFSETQ. Losses at the gene ends were 2 bases for V and 10 bases for J; bases not matched to a gene: 5.